This is a list of T cell receptor beta chains from one sample in a study of shared clonotypes between healthy human individuals. This table comes from immunoSEQ multiplex PCR, and its TCRdb copy is limited to in-frame clones, with some not included. The repertoire includes 800,000 to 950,000 clones, just over 95% of them detected once, and 0.2% to 0.25% sits in the top ten. Sample: naive CD8+ T cells sorted from blood. These receptors came from a man aged 25-45 years in good health. Each CDR3 is given with its conserved first and last residue. A D gene is named only where the DNA matches it firmly. Only part of the rows carry a size: once, few, many, or a class if the clone is expanded.

clone size	V gene	D gene	CDR3 length	J gene	CDR3 DNA	CDR3 protein
.	TRBV13	.	14	TRBJ2-7	TGTGCCAGCAGCCGCGAAGGGGCACCTTACGAGCAGTACTTC	CASSREGAPYEQYF
.	TRBV28	.	15	TRBJ2-1	TGTGCCAGCAGACCAGGGGTTAGCTCCTACAATGAGCAGTTCTTC	CASRPGVSSYNEQFF
.	TRBV11-1	.	14	TRBJ2-7	TGTGCCAGCAGCATTGGGGGGCCCTTCTACGAGCAGTACTTC	CASSIGGPFYEQYF
few	TRBV4-3	TRBD2	16	TRBJ2-1	TGCGCCAGCAGCCAATCCTTCTTGGCGGGAGTCAATGAGCAGTTCTTC	CASSQSFLAGVNEQFF
.	TRBV6-5	.	13	TRBJ2-7	TGTGCCAGCAGTTACTCGTGGAACTACGAGCAGTACTTC	CASSYSWNYEQYF
.	TRBV7-9	.	16	TRBJ1-5	TGTGCCAGCAGCGGAACCTTGGGACTTAGCAATCAGCCCCAGCATTTT	CASSGTLGLSNQPQHF
.	TRBV2	TRBD2	20	TRBJ2-4	TGTGCCAGCAGTTTATCTAGCGGGAGGGCCGATGCTATAGCCAAAAACATTCAGTACTTC	CASSLSSGRADAIAKNIQYF
.	TRBV5-4	.	13	TRBJ2-1	TGTGCCAGCAGCACCGGGACCCTCGAAATCAGGTTCTTC	CASSTGTLEIRFF
.	TRBV5-5	.	13	TRBJ2-5	TGTGCCAGCAGCTTGAGGTTCCTTGAGACCCAGTACTTC	CASSLRFLETQYF
.	TRBV27	.	14	TRBJ2-7	TGTGCCAGCAGTTTAGAGGGACCGTCCTACGAGCAGTACTTC	CASSLEGPSYEQYF